This T cell receptor (beta chain) was identified in a study of T cell responses to AZD1222 COVID-19 vaccine. As for the study in general: Doses given second, at about 4 or about 12 weeks, were pooled.

Regarding the study as a whole: In all cases, repertoires were sampled only after the peak T cell response.

The CDR3 is 15 residues long. The V segment lost 5 bases and the J segment 3 bases; nucleotides outside the gene matches: 5. Germline V gives CDR1 SEHNR, CDR2 FQNEAQ (reference sequence). Assay used: immunoSEQ multiplex PCR; TCRdb lists only in-frame clones, some missing. The data show 100,000 to 150,000 clones, over 90% seen once. Concerning this clone itself: Its antigen is unknown.

The source is an adult in good health. The chain carries TRBV7-9 and TRBJ2-3, with 10 bases that match TRBD2. The sample in question was peripheral blood, obtained on day 0 of AZD1222 vaccination. The CDR3 here is CASSPSGSVTDTQYF. In nucleotides, the CDR3 is TGTGCCAGCAGCCCTAGCGGGAGTGTGACAGATACGCAGTATTTT.